These 26 T cell receptor beta chains were all obtained from the same sample, sequenced in a study of T cells after yellow fever vaccination. TCRdb fed the 5' RACE reads into MiXCR, producing one record per CDR3 protein. The table lists some 300,000 distinct CDR3 sequences, 8% to 9.5% of them singletons. The sequences come from PBMCs, collected 45 days after the first yellow fever vaccination. The receptors here all came from a man aged 18 to 29 who received the YFV17D yellow fever vaccine.

This chain connects TRBV7-9 to TRBJ2-5, with D possibly being TRBD1 or TRBD2 (5 bases each). CDR3 size: 14 residues. CDR1 is SEHNR, CDR2 FQNEAQ, per germline (reference sequence). V lost 1 base and J lost 5, with 11 bases in between. Written as DNA, the CDR3 is TGTGCCAGCAGCTTAGGAGAGGGGTTGGAGACCCAGTACTTC. This translates into CASSLGEGLETQYF.

The gene calls are TRBV3-1 and TRBJ2-5, with D perhaps matching TRBD2 (6 bases). CDR1 LGHDT and CDR2 YNNKEL come from the germline V gene (reference sequence). The CDR3 spans 16 residues. Trimming stripped 0 bases from V and 4 bases from J, with 15 bases between. CDR3 nucleotide sequence: TGTGCCAGCAGCCAAGATTCCCAGGGCGGGGTAGAGACCCAGTACTTC. It encodes CASSQDSQGGVETQYF.

This clonotype was counted many times. The chain joins TRBV6-1 to TRBJ1-3, with TRBD1 matching 9 bases. With 6 bases clipped from V and 2 bases from J, the junction kept 5 bases outside the gene matches. Germline V gene data show CDR1 as MNHNS and CDR2 as SASEGT. The CDR3 loop spans 15 amino acids. CDR3 coding DNA: TGTGCCAGCAGGTCACAGGGGGCAACTGGAAACACCATATATTTT. This gives the protein CASRSQGATGNTIYF.

The V and J genes are TRBV5-4 and TRBJ2-5, with D tentatively TRBD1 (6 bases). Germline V lookup: CDR1 SGHNT, CDR2 YYREEE (reference sequence). Trimming pared 4 bases from V and 4 bases from J, leaving 17 bases between. The CDR3 spans 15 residues. CDR3: CASSGTGNIRETQYF. The CDR3 nucleotides are TGTGCCAGCAGCGGTACAGGGAACATTCGAGAGACCCAGTACTTC.

The chain is built from TRBV11-2 and TRBJ2-2; 9 nucleotides agree with TRBD1. Germline V gene data show CDR1 as SGHAT and CDR2 as FQNNGV. V lost 0 bases and J lost 7; bases outside the gene matches: 6. This CDR3 has 16 residues. The CDR3 loop is CASSLEGDRVYGELFF. The CDR3 nucleotides read TGTGCCAGCAGCTTAGAAGGGGACAGGGTATACGGGGAGCTGTTTTTT.

This clonotype was counted a few times. The chain recombines TRBV5-1 with TRBJ2-2; no clear D gene. The CDR3 totals 15 residues. The V gene lost 5 bases and the J gene lost 2 bases, with 13 bases spanning the gap. Germline lookup yields CDR1 SGHRS and CDR2 YFSETQ. CDR3 amino acids: CASRKAAENTGELFF. CDR3 nucleotides: TGCGCCAGCAGGAAAGCAGCTGAAAACACCGGGGAGCTGTTTTTT.

The chain links TRBV9 to TRBJ2-4; D is perhaps TRBD2 (6 bases). V dropped 3 bases and J dropped 7 bases, with 14 bases sitting between them. The CDR3 loop spans 14 amino acids. Per the germline V gene, CDR1 is SGDLS and CDR2 is YYNGEE. DNA of the CDR3: TGTGCCAGCAGCGGTGGGGGGACCGGGAACATTCAGTACTTC. This gives the protein CASSGGGTGNIQYF.

This clonotype has just a few counts. V and J are TRBV18 and TRBJ2-7; D ambiguous. The germline gives CDR1 KGHSH, CDR2 LQKENI. V lost 0 bases and J lost 3, with 6 bases in between. This CDR3 is built from 13 residues. The CDR3 nucleotides are TGTGCCAGCTCACCACCGTCGGGCTACGAGCAGTACGTC. Translated: CASSPPSGYEQYV.

The V gene is TRBV5-1, the J gene TRBJ1-2; 8 bases align to TRBD1. CDR1 and CDR2 from the germline V gene are SGHRS and YFSETQ. CDR3 length: 15 residues. The junction had 8 bases not matched to a gene; V was cut back by 3 bases and J by 4 bases. The CDR3 here is CASSSRPGGGYGYTF. The CDR3 nucleotides read TGCGCCAGCAGCTCCCGACCAGGGGGCGGCTATGGCTACACCTTC.

The chain employs TRBV5-6 and TRBJ1-1, with D maybe TRBD1 (6 bases). This CDR3 is built from 12 residues. Per the germline V gene, CDR1 is SGHDT and CDR2 is YYEEEE. Trimming cost V 7 bases and J 11 bases, with 18 bases left between them. CDR3: CASGPAGEVAFF. The DNA of the CDR3 is TGTGCCAGCGGGCCGGCAGGGGAGGTCGCTTTCTTT.

This chain's CDR3 is CASSHDRGSNEQYF. Here the CDR3 DNA reads TGTGCCAGCTCACACGACAGGGGAAGCAACGAGCAGTACTTC. This chain uses TRBV18 with TRBJ2-7; TRBD1 matches at 8 bases. The junction had 7 bases not matched to a gene; V was cut back by 4 bases and J by 5 bases. The CDR3 is 14 residues long. Germline loops: CDR1 KGHSH, CDR2 LQKENI.

This clonotype appeared a few times. V is TRBV7-2 and J is TRBJ2-2; maybe TRBD2 (5 bases). Germline V gives CDR1 SGHTA, CDR2 FQGNSA. The germline V and J ends were trimmed by 4 bases and 7 bases, with 22 bases remaining between them. The CDR3 runs 17 residues. DNA for the CDR3: TGTGCCAGCAGCTCTAGCCCCTTTCGAGATCGGGGCGGGGAGCTGTTTTTT. It specifies CASSSSPFRDRGGELFF. Full variable domain (missing parts from reference TRBV7-2 and TRBJ2-2): GAGVSQSPSNKVTEKGKDVELRCDPISGHTALYWYRQSLGQGLEFLIYFQGNSAPDKSGLPSDRFSAERTGGSVSTLTIQRTQQEDSAVYLCASSSSPFRDRGGELFFGEGSRLTVL.

This chain joins TRBV9 and TRBJ1-1; no reliable D call. The length of the CDR3 is 13 residues. Germline V CDR1 and CDR2: SGDLS, YYNGEE. The ends were cut back, 3 bases at V and 6 bases at J, with 12 bases in the middle. CDR3 in DNA: TGTGCCAGCAGCGCACATCCCGAGGCTGAAGCTTTCTTT. Amino acid sequence: CASSAHPEAEAFF.

CDR3 bases: TGTGCCACCAGTGCTGGGGAGACCCAGTACTTC. It translates to CATSAGETQYF. The rearrangement links TRBV24-1 to TRBJ2-5, with D uncertain. V was clipped by 5 bases and J by 5 bases, with 5 bases between them. CDR3 length: 11 residues. The germline V gene encodes CDR1 KGHDR and CDR2 SFDVKD.

J is TRBJ2-2 and V is TRBV7-9, with 12 bases matching TRBD1. There are 15 residues in the CDR3. Germline assignment: CDR1 SEHNR and CDR2 FQNEAQ (reference sequence). Trimming removed 3 bases from V and 6 bases from J; junction bases left unmatched: 2. The CDR3 here is CASSFRDRGPGELFF. The CDR3 coding sequence is TGTGCCAGCAGCTTCCGGGACAGGGGGCCCGGGGAGCTGTTTTTT. Full variable domain (rest looked up from reference TRBV7-9 and TRBJ2-2): DTGVSQNPRHKITKRGQNVTFRCDPISEHNRLYWYRQTLGQGPEFLTYFQNEAQLEKSRLLSDRFSAERPKGSFSTLEIQRTEQGDSAMYLCASSFRDRGPGELFFGEGSRLTVL.

This chain joins TRBV30 and TRBJ1-6; 9 bases line up with TRBD1. From germline, CDR1 is GTSNPN and CDR2 SVGIG (reference sequence). This CDR3 is built from 14 residues. V lost 4 bases to trimming and J lost 7 bases; unmatched junction nucleotides: 5. Here the CDR3 reads CAWTPGTGNSPLHF. CDR3 nucleotide sequence: TGTGCCTGGACCCCCGGGACAGGGAATTCACCCCTCCACTTT. The whole variable domain, filled in from reference TRBV30 and TRBJ1-6, reads SQTIHQWPATLVQPVGSPLSLECTVEGTSNPNLYWYRQAAGRGLQLLFYSVGIGQISSEVPQNLSASRPQDRQFILSSKKLLLSDSGFYLCAWTPGTGNSPLHFGNGTRLTVT.

The sample holds many counts of this clonotype. V gene TRBV6-5 combines with J gene TRBJ1-2; 8 bases match TRBD1. Germline V lookup: CDR1 MNHEY, CDR2 SVGAGI. This CDR3 comprises 16 residues. V shed 1 base and J 2 bases; nucleotides not matched to a gene: 6. CDR3 amino acids: CASSYLSRDRNYGYTF. The CDR3 DNA reads TGTGCCAGCAGTTACTTGTCCCGGGACAGGAACTATGGCTACACCTTC.

This clonotype was counted between two and nine times. The chain joins TRBV13 to TRBJ2-7; D is tentatively TRBD1 or TRBD2 (6 bases each). CDR3 length: 15 amino acids. Trimming removed 6 bases at V and 0 bases at J, with 15 bases between. Looked up from germline, CDR1 is PRHDT and CDR2 is FYEKMQ (reference sequence). CDR3 nucleotides: TGTGCCAGCAGTCCGGAGGGGGGCAACTCCTACGAGCAGTACTTC. Translating gives CASSPEGGNSYEQYF.

CDR3 amino acids: CASSADSYEQYV. The CDR3 bases are TGTGCCAGCAGTGCGGACTCCTACGAGCAGTACGTC. This chain joins TRBV6-2 or TRBV6-3 and TRBJ2-7, with no clear D. The V gene's germline CDR1 is MNHEY and CDR2 SVGEGT. V lost 5 bases and J lost 0, with 5 bases in between. The CDR3 totals 12 residues.

The chain uses TRBV4-1 and TRBJ2-3; TRBD2 aligns across 9 bases. The V segment lost 0 bases and the J segment 6 bases; nucleotides outside the gene matches: 16. CDR1 is MGHRA, CDR2 YSYEKL, per germline. The CDR3 runs 19 residues. The CDR3 DNA reads TGCGCCAGCAGCCAAGAGCCCCCCTTAGCGGGGGCTCCGGGGGATACGCAGTATTTT. Amino acids: CASSQEPPLAGAPGDTQYF.

This clonotype was counted a single time. The rearrangement links TRBV7-8 to TRBJ2-2; 7 nucleotides line up with TRBD1. This CDR3 comprises 16 residues. With 4 bases clipped from V and 4 bases from J, the junction kept 9 bases outside the gene matches. Germline V gene lookup returns CDR1 SGHVS and CDR2 FQNEAQ. In nucleotides, the CDR3 is TGTGCCAGCAGCTCACGCAACAGGGGTATCACCGGGGAGCTGTTTTTT. This codes for CASSSRNRGITGELFF. The variable domain in full, completed from reference TRBV7-8 and TRBJ2-2, reads GAGVSQSPRYKVAKRGQDVALRCDPISGHVSLFWYQQALGQGPEFLTYFQNEAQLDKSGLPSDRFFAERPEGSVSTLKIQRTQQEDSAVYLCASSSRNRGITGELFFGEGSRLTVL.

The chain links TRBV28 to TRBJ1-2; tentatively, D is TRBD1 (5 bases). Trimming removed 5 bases from V and 1 base from J, with 8 bases in between. The CDR3 contains 13 residues. Germline loops: CDR1 MDHEN, CDR2 SYDVKM. The CDR3 sequence is CASSPGINYGYTF. The CDR3 nucleotides are TGTGCCAGCAGTCCAGGGATTAACTATGGCTACACCTTC.

This clonotype was counted only a few times. The chain links TRBV7-8 to TRBJ1-2; TRBD1 aligns across 9 bases. Trimming took 4 bases from V and 12 from J; bases not matched to a gene: 3. Germline values: CDR1 SGHVS, CDR2 FQNEAQ. The CDR3 is 11 amino acids. CDR3 sequence reads: CASSSQGAHTF. The CDR3, as DNA: TGTGCCAGCAGCTCACAGGGGGCCCACACCTTC.

This clonotype occurred a few times. The chain joins TRBV5-4 to TRBJ1-2; TRBD1 might be the D (6 bases). V was pared by 3 bases and J by 4 bases, with 13 bases between. The CDR3 is made up of 14 amino acids. Germline CDR1 reads SGHNT; CDR2 reads YYREEE (reference sequence). In DNA, the CDR3 is TGTGCCAGCAGCTCGGACAGAGGATTCTATGGCTACACCTTC. Translated, it gives CASSSDRGFYGYTF. The full variable domain, completed using reference TRBV5-4 and TRBJ1-2, is ETGVTQSPTHLIKTRGQQVTLRCSSQSGHNTVSWYQQALGQGPQFIFQYYREEENGRGNFPPRFSGLQFPNYSSELNVNALELDDSALYLCASSSDRGFYGYTFGSGTRLTVV.

This clonotype was recorded a few times. The chain combines TRBV4-3 with TRBJ2-7, with D perhaps TRBD2 (5 bases). Trimming left V 0 bases short and J 2 bases short, with 17 bases between. Per the germline V gene, CDR1 is LGHNA and CDR2 is YSLEER. The CDR3 has 17 amino acids. The CDR3 region is CASSQDRVRTYPYEQYF. CDR3 in DNA: TGCGCCAGCAGCCAAGATAGGGTTAGGACTTATCCCTACGAGCAGTACTTC.

This chain uses TRBV4-3 with TRBJ2-3; D is possibly TRBD1 (5 bases). Per the germline V gene, CDR1 is LGHNA and CDR2 is YSLEER. Deletions cut 0 bases from V and 4 bases from J, with 11 bases between. The CDR3 has 15 residues. The DNA of the CDR3 is TGCGCCAGCAGCCAAGATGGGCTCAGGGCAGATACGCAGTATTTT. It translates to CASSQDGLRADTQYF.